This T cell receptor beta chain is drawn from a study of CD8+CD57+ T cells in acquired aplastic anemia. Background on the study: The average read count for CD4+ cells in healthy donors was 9 million to 14 million.

The V gene's germline CDR1 is LNHNV and CDR2 YYDKDF (reference sequence). The CDR3 spans 14 residues. The germline V and J ends were trimmed by 4 bases and 5 bases, with 11 bases remaining between them. Genomic DNA was employed as the template in profiling TCR beta VDJ and CDR3. Via MiXCR, TCRdb re-called the reads, giving one row per CDR3 protein. The sample lists 400,000 to 450,000 distinct CDR3 sequences, around 68% occurring once. This sequence was found in a human donor in good health, serving as a control. Sequenced sample: sorted CD4+, CD8+, or CD8+CD57+ T cells (not recorded which) from PBMCs. The chain links TRBV15 to TRBJ1-4; no definite D call. CDR3 sequence (DNA): TGTGCCACCAGCATGGGCAGTGGGAATGAAAAACTGTTTTTT. Its translation is CATSMGSGNEKLFF. Together with reference TRBV15 and TRBJ1-4, the CDR3 gives the full variable domain: DAMVIQNPRYQVTQFGKPVTLSCSQTLNHNVMYWYQQKSSQAPKLLFHYYDKDFNNEADTPDNFQSRRPNTSFCFLDIRSPGLGDTAMYLCATSMGSGNEKLFFGSGTQLSVL.